Below are 28 T cell receptor beta chains sequenced from a single sample in a study of OX40 agonist ivuxolimab in advanced cancers. Using immunoSEQ multiplex PCR, the repertoire was profiled, and TCRdb retains in-frame clones only, with some absent. This sample has just under 75,000 clones, with around nine tenths found just once. The starting material was CD4+ or CD8+ T cells sorted from blood, obtained in a trial of the OX40 agonist ivuxolimab. Every receptor here comes from an adult with an advanced solid tumor such as melanoma, head and neck, liver or kidney cancer.

The chain uses TRBV7-3 and TRBJ2-6; D unclear. V lost 5 bases and J lost 4, with 15 bases in between. This CDR3 has 16 amino acids. Germline V CDR1 and CDR2: SGHTA, FQGTGA. The CDR3 spells CASSHGLTEGANVLTF. Here the CDR3 DNA reads TGTGCCAGCAGCCACGGTTTAACCGAGGGGGCCAACGTCCTGACTTTC.

The chain carries TRBV27 and TRBJ2-3; 7 bases align to TRBD1. The junction had 8 bases not matched to a gene; V was cut back by 4 bases and J by 1 base. This CDR3 is 16 amino acids long. Germline loops: CDR1 MNHEY, CDR2 SMNVEV (reference sequence). CDR3 region: CASSSRGPLRTDTQYF. The CDR3 coding sequence is TGTGCCAGCAGTTCTAGGGGGCCCCTCCGCACAGATACGCAGTATTTT.

This clone was counted a few times. J is TRBJ1-2 and V is TRBV4-3; D remains ambiguous. Per germline, CDR1 LGHNA and CDR2 YSLEER. V shed 0 bases and J shed 4 bases, with 12 bases lying between them. The CDR3 runs 15 residues. The CDR3 loop is CASSQDLRVGYGYTF. As DNA, the CDR3 is TGCGCCAGCAGCCAAGATTTAAGGGTTGGCTATGGCTACACCTTC.

The gene calls are TRBV4-1 and TRBJ1-1; tentatively, D is TRBD1 (5 bases). The V end lost 2 bases, the J end lost 5 bases, and 18 bases lay between the germline ends. This CDR3 comprises 16 residues. In germline, CDR1 is MGHRA, CDR2 YSYEKL. CDR3 nucleotide sequence: TGCGCCAGCAGCCAAAATCTTGGGGCAGGCCGGACTGAAGCTTTCTTT. This sequence encodes CASSQNLGAGRTEAFF.

This chain uses TRBV7-2 with TRBJ2-5; no reliable D call. The J call is uncertain, as TRBJ2-7 better fits the DNA end. The CDR3 spans 12 residues. Per the germline V gene, CDR1 is SGHTA and CDR2 is FQGNSA. CDR3 protein: CASSRVSYEQYF. The CDR3 coding sequence is TGTGCCAGCAGCCGTGTATCCTACGAGCAGTACTTC.

The chain uses TRBV4-1 and TRBJ2-1, with 10 nucleotides matching TRBD2. Germline assignment: CDR1 MGHRA and CDR2 YSYEKL. The CDR3 totals 20 residues. The trim removed 0 bases at V and 7 bases at J, leaving 18 bases unmatched. CDR3 protein: CASSQERTGLLAGVRNEQFF. The CDR3 bases are TGCGCCAGCAGCCAAGAGAGGACAGGGCTGCTAGCGGGAGTTCGTAATGAGCAGTTCTTC.

The chain links TRBV7-9 to TRBJ2-5; TRBD2 matches 11 bases. The germline V gene has CDR1 SEHNR and CDR2 FQNEAQ (reference sequence). The J segment lost 3 bases and the V segment lost 8 bases, leaving 8 bases of the junction unmatched. The CDR3 has 15 residues. The CDR3 DNA reads as TGTGCCAGCGGGCCGACTAGCGGGATCGAAGAGACCCAGTACTTC. Translated, it gives CASGPTSGIEETQYF.

This chain links TRBV6-1 with TRBJ2-2; TRBD2 is a possible D gene (6 bases). The CDR3 length is 13 residues. The germline V gene has CDR1 MNHNS and CDR2 SASEGT. The V gene lost 4 bases and the J gene lost 7 bases, with 10 bases spanning the gap. The CDR3 DNA is TGTGCCAGCAGTGTGAGGAGGGTCGGGGAGCTGTTTTTT. It specifies CASSVRRVGELFF.

The gene calls are TRBV6-5 and TRBJ2-7; 14 bases are a match to TRBD2. The CDR3 has 14 residues. The V and J ends lost 9 bases and 6 bases, in that order; junction bases with no gene match: 7. The germline V gene has CDR1 MNHEY and CDR2 SVGAGI. CDR3 in DNA: TGTGCCAGTCGAATGGGACTAGCGGGAGTCGAGCAGTACTTC. It encodes CASRMGLAGVEQYF.

The table lists this clone with a count of one. The chain joins TRBV6-6 to TRBJ1-1; the match to TRBD1 covers 7 bases. The CDR3 consists of 15 residues. The germline gives CDR1 MNHNY, CDR2 SVGAGI (reference sequence). After removal of 7 bases from V and 1 base from J, the junction contained 9 bases not matched to a gene. CDR3: CASTPGQQTNTEAFF. CDR3 DNA sequence: TGTGCCAGCACACCGGGACAGCAAACGAACACTGAAGCTTTCTTT.

The genes are TRBV28 and TRBJ2-5; the D is unclear. The CDR3 has 14 amino acids. Germline V gene data show CDR1 as MDHEN and CDR2 as SYDVKM. V lost 2 bases to trimming and J lost 1 base, with 8 bases between them. The CDR3 spells CASSLARFQETQYF. DNA of the CDR3: TGTGCCAGCAGTTTAGCCAGGTTCCAAGAGACCCAGTACTTC. Variable domain in full (rest from reference TRBV28 and TRBJ2-5): DVKVTQSSRYLVKRTGEKVFLECVQDMDHENMFWYRQDPGLGLRLIYFSYDVKMKEKGDIPEGYSVSREKKERFSLILESASTNQTSMYLCASSLARFQETQYFGPGTRLLVL.

This chain connects TRBV19 to TRBJ2-7; perhaps D is TRBD1 or TRBD2 (5 bases each). This CDR3 is 16 amino acids long. Looked up from germline, CDR1 is LNHDA and CDR2 is SQIVND (reference sequence). V lost 6 bases and J 3 bases, leaving 21 bases between the germline ends. CDR3 DNA sequence: TGTGCCAGTAGCCCCCGGGGCAGCAAAGGCGACTACGAGCAGTACTTC. It codes for CASSPRGSKGDYEQYF.

The chain employs TRBV15 and TRBJ1-2; 12 nucleotides align to TRBD1. The V gene's germline CDR1 is LNHNV and CDR2 YYDKDF (reference sequence). The CDR3 consists of 15 residues. V shed 7 bases, J shed 6 bases, and the junction held 9 bases outside the gene matches. DNA for the CDR3: TGTGCCACCACCAGGGGGGACAGGGGGCTTCATGGCTACACCTTC. Translation: CATTRGDRGLHGYTF.

The rearrangement links TRBV7-8 to TRBJ2-3; 8 nucleotides agree with TRBD2. CDR1 SGHVS and CDR2 FQNEAQ come from the germline V gene. The CDR3 has 15 residues. J lost 0 bases, V lost 4 bases, and 3 bases had no gene match. DNA of the CDR3: TGTGCCAGCAGCTACGCTAGCGGGAGCACAGATACGCAGTATTTT. Protein sequence: CASSYASGSTDTQYF. The full variable domain, rest sourced from reference TRBV7-8 and TRBJ2-3, is GAGVSQSPRYKVAKRGQDVALRCDPISGHVSLFWYQQALGQGPEFLTYFQNEAQLDKSGLPSDRFFAERPEGSVSTLKIQRTQQEDSAVYLCASSYASGSTDTQYFGPGTRLTVL.

This sequence joins TRBV5-1 and TRBJ2-5; D unclear. CDR1 SGHRS and CDR2 YFSETQ come from the germline V gene. V lost 3 bases and J lost 2, with 11 bases in between. The CDR3 consists of 14 residues. The chain's CDR3 is CASSSQGSQETQYF. CDR3 nucleotide sequence: TGCGCCAGCAGCTCCCAAGGATCACAAGAGACCCAGTACTTC.

The genes are TRBV6-5 and TRBJ2-7; D is possibly TRBD2 (6 bases). CDR1 and CDR2 (germline): MNHEY, SVGAGI. V lost 8 bases, J lost 3 bases, and 14 bases lay in between. The CDR3 has 13 residues. The CDR3 is CASSRDSGYEQYF. The CDR3, as DNA: TGTGCCAGCTCAAGGGACTCGGGCTACGAGCAGTACTTC.

This clone has only one observation. This rearrangement joins TRBV9 to TRBJ2-5; D is unresolved. Trimming took off 0 bases at V and 5 bases at J, with 8 bases between the two ends. Looked up from germline, CDR1 is SGDLS and CDR2 is YYNGEE. The CDR3 consists of 13 residues. The CDR3 sequence is CASSVGWAETQYF. The CDR3 region has the DNA TGTGCCAGCAGCGTAGGGTGGGCGGAGACCCAGTACTTC. Filled out from reference TRBV9 and TRBJ2-5, the complete variable domain reads DSGVTQTPKHLITATGQRVTLRCSPRSGDLSVYWYQQSLDQGLQFLIQYYNGEERAKGNILERFSAQQFPDLHSELNLSSLELGDSALYFCASSVGWAETQYFGPGTRLLVL.

The chain joins TRBV6-5 to TRBJ2-7; D might be TRBD1 or TRBD2, each matching 5 bases. This CDR3 has 14 residues. CDR1 is MNHEY and CDR2 is SVGAGI in the germline V gene. V was shortened by 1 base and J by 4 bases, with 11 bases between the two germline ends. The CDR3 reads CASSYLGPPYEQYF. The CDR3 coding sequence is TGTGCCAGCAGTTACTTGGGACCCCCGTACGAGCAGTACTTC.

The rearrangement links TRBV7-2 to TRBJ2-3; D ambiguous. The CDR3 has 17 residues. Between the trimmed V and J ends, which lost 1 base and 3 bases, there was a span of 17 bases. Germline lookup yields CDR1 SGHTA and CDR2 FQGNSA. CDR3 DNA sequence: TGTGCCAGCAGCTTAGTTTTTCACGGCAAGGGAACAGATACGCAGTATTTT. The encoded protein is CASSLVFHGKGTDTQYF.

Concerning this clone itself: Other nucleotide sequences from this sample produce the same CDR3. The rearrangement links TRBV4-1 to TRBJ2-5, with D perhaps matching TRBD2 (7 bases). In germline, CDR1 is MGHRA, CDR2 YSYEKL. Trimming took 4 bases from V and 4 from J, leaving 16 bases between them. This CDR3 has 15 amino acids. CDR3: CASSPVSRGGETQYF. DNA of the CDR3: TGCGCCAGCAGCCCCGTGAGTAGGGGGGGAGAGACCCAGTACTTC.

This clone was detected once. The chain joins TRBV2 to TRBJ2-5, with D tentatively TRBD1 (6 bases). Germline CDR1 reads SNHLY; CDR2 reads FYNNEI. CDR3 length: 12 residues. V was shortened by 11 bases and J by 1 base, with 11 bases between the two germline ends. The CDR3 loop reads CAEGGTQETQYF. Written as DNA, the CDR3 is TGTGCCGAAGGGGGTACCCAAGAGACCCAGTACTTC.

The chain is built from TRBV7-2 and TRBJ2-1; 8 positions match TRBD2. This CDR3 is built from 14 residues. Germline loops: CDR1 SGHTA, CDR2 FQGNSA. J was trimmed by 8 bases and V by 6 bases; bases with no gene match: 9. CDR3 DNA sequence: TGTGCCAGCAGGCAGACTAGCGCTTCTGATGAGCAGTTCTTC. It encodes CASRQTSASDEQFF. Looking up the rest from reference TRBV7-2 and TRBJ2-1 gives the full variable domain: GAGVSQSPSNKVTEKGKDVELRCDPISGHTALYWYRQSLGQGLEFLIYFQGNSAPDKSGLPSDRFSAERTGGSVSTLTIQRTQQEDSAVYLCASRQTSASDEQFFGPGTRLTVL.

The chain employs TRBV6-5 and TRBJ2-7; D ambiguous. Trimming removed 7 bases at V and 0 bases at J, with 10 bases between. The germline V gene encodes CDR1 MNHEY and CDR2 SVGAGI. The length of the CDR3 is 13 residues. This chain's CDR3 is CASTGLYSYEQYF. CDR3 in DNA: TGTGCCAGCACAGGCTTGTACTCCTACGAGCAGTACTTC.

As for this clone: Other DNA sequences in the same sample also yield this CDR3. This chain links TRBV18 with TRBJ2-7, with 7 positions matching TRBD1. The CDR3 extends over 15 amino acids. The junction had 8 bases not matched to a gene; V was cut back by 6 bases and J by 0 bases. The germline CDR1 and CDR2 sequences are KGHSH and LQKENI. DNA for the CDR3: TGTGCCAGCTCGCCGCCCGGGACAGACTCCTACGAGCAGTACTTC. Its translation: CASSPPGTDSYEQYF. Combining the CDR3 with reference TRBV18 and TRBJ2-7 gives the whole variable domain NAGVMQNPRHLVRRRGQEARLRCSPMKGHSHVYWYRQLPEEGLKFMVYLQKENIIDESGMPKERFSAEFPKEGPSILRIQQVVRGDSAAYFCASSPPGTDSYEQYFGPGTRLTVT.

The CDR3 reads CASSSPASGTLNEQFF. DNA for the CDR3: TGTGCCAGCAGTTCACCCGCTAGCGGGACGCTAAATGAGCAGTTCTTC. The chain is built from TRBV28 and TRBJ2-1; 9 positions agree with TRBD2. V dropped 4 bases and J dropped 7; count of bases not matched to a gene: 11. The germline V gene has CDR1 MDHEN and CDR2 SYDVKM. This CDR3 region has 16 residues.

The J gene is TRBJ2-7, the V gene TRBV6-6; 7 bases agree with TRBD2. CDR3 size: 15 residues. Losses at the gene ends were 6 bases for V and 4 bases for J; bases not matched to a gene: 12. CDR1 and CDR2 from the germline V gene are MNHNY and SVGAGI (reference sequence). DNA for the CDR3: TGTGCCAGCAGCTGGGGGTCTAGCGGTCTATACGAGCAGTACTTC. It is translated as CASSWGSSGLYEQYF.

This chain joins TRBV6-5 and TRBJ1-4; D is undetermined. This CDR3 is built from 14 residues. V was trimmed by 2 bases and J by 0 bases, leaving 4 bases between them. Germline CDR1 MNHEY, CDR2 SVGAGI. This CDR3 is CASSYRPTNEKLFF. The CDR3 DNA sequence: TGTGCCAGCAGTTACAGGCCAACTAATGAAAAACTGTTTTTT.

The chain has TRBV28 and TRBJ2-3; 7 bases line up with TRBD2. The CDR3 consists of 15 residues. J lost 5 bases, V lost 7 bases, and 12 bases had no gene match. Germline loops: CDR1 MDHEN, CDR2 SYDVKM. CDR3: CASTRAGLGGDTQYF. As DNA, the CDR3 is TGTGCCAGCACCCGAGCGGGATTGGGGGGAGATACGCAGTATTTT.